This T cell receptor beta chain is drawn from a study of beta chain features in type 1 diabetes. Broader study findings: These data did not resolve whether HLA type affects TCRB rearrangement. VDJ junctions sequenced from type 1 diabetes patients showed fewer insertions and more deletions. Shorter TCRB CDR3s, moderately but significantly so, marked every one of the four CD4+ subsets in Type 1 diabetes patients.

The length of the CDR3 is 14 residues. V dropped 3 bases and J dropped 5; count of bases not matched to a gene: 6. Germline CDR1 reads SGHDT; CDR2 reads YYEEEE. The entirety of the isolated RNA underwent reverse transcription, so expressed TCRB transcripts were sequenced. Clones were read by immunoSEQ multiplex PCR, and TCRdb kept only the in-frame ones, dropping some. In the table there are 400,000 or so clones, roughly a tenth of which are singletons. Concerning this clone itself: Antigen unknown.

Material: central memory CD4+ T cells from blood. The sequence came from a man aged 25-40 years with type 1 diabetes. The chain recombines TRBV5-6 with TRBJ2-5, with TRBD1 identical over 8 bases. The CDR3, as DNA: TGTGCCAGCAGCTCGACAGGGGAGCAGGAGACCCAGTACTTC. It is translated as CASSSTGEQETQYF. The whole variable domain, filled in from reference TRBV5-6 and TRBJ2-5, reads DAGVTQSPTHLIKTRGQQVTLRCSPKSGHDTVSWYQQALGQGPQFIFQYYEEEERQRGNFPDRFSGHQFPNYSSELNVNALLLGDSALYLCASSSTGEQETQYFGPGTRLLVL.